What follows are 10 T cell receptor beta chains derived from one specimen sequenced in a study of blood T cell repertoires in COVID-19. Libraries were prepared by immunoSEQ multiplex PCR; TCRdb keeps only in-frame clonotypes and omits some of them. The sample holds over 200,000 clones; roughly 87% are singletons and the top ten take 1.9%. What was sequenced was peripheral blood. The receptors shown here come from a man aged 40-55 years with active or convalescent COVID-19.

The genes are TRBV7-2 and TRBJ1-1; a weak D match, TRBD1 (5 bases). This CDR3 spans 15 amino acids. Germline CDR1 reads SGHTA; CDR2 reads FQGNSA. The germline V and J ends were trimmed by 5 bases and 1 base, with 14 bases remaining between them. For the CDR3, the DNA is TGTGCCAGCAGCCCATTTGACAGTTCGAACACTGAAGCTTTCTTT. This gives the protein CASSPFDSSNTEAFF.

This sequence joins TRBV6-5 and TRBJ2-3; D is undetermined. Germline values: CDR1 MNHEY, CDR2 SVGAGI. Trimming shortened V by 1 base and J by 4 bases, and 12 bases separated the two germline ends. This CDR3 spans 15 amino acids. CDR3 sequence: CASSYFPTDSDTQYF. CDR3 coding DNA: TGTGCCAGCAGTTACTTTCCCACAGATTCAGATACGCAGTATTTT.

This rearrangement joins TRBV27 to TRBJ1-5, with 8 nucleotides matching TRBD1. The CDR3 runs to 16 residues. Germline V CDR1 and CDR2: MNHEY, SMNVEV (reference sequence). The V segment lost 7 bases and the J segment 2 bases; nucleotides outside the gene matches: 10. CDR3 sequence: CASMDRENGGNQPQHF. The DNA for the CDR3 is TGTGCCAGCATGGACAGGGAGAATGGTGGCAATCAGCCCCAGCATTTT.

The chain couples TRBV14 to TRBJ2-7, with TRBD2 as a possible D gene (5 bases). Germline loops: CDR1 SGHDN, CDR2 FVKESK. Trimming shortened V by 4 bases and J by 3 bases, and 19 bases separated the two germline ends. The CDR3 consists of 16 residues. The CDR3 nucleotides are TGTGCCAGCAGCCCCCGAGGGATTCCCCAATTCTACGAGCAGTACTTC. This gives the protein CASSPRGIPQFYEQYF. Filled out from reference TRBV14 and TRBJ2-7, the complete variable domain reads EAGVTQFPSHSVIEKGQTVTLRCDPISGHDNLYWYRRVMGKEIKFLLHFVKESKQDESGMPNNRFLAERTGGTYSTLKVQPAELEDSGVYFCASSPRGIPQFYEQYFGPGTRLTVT.

The chain couples TRBV29-1 to TRBJ2-7; D gene unclear. The CDR3 runs 13 residues. Germline CDR1 is SQVTM and CDR2 is ANQGSEA. The ends were cut back, 5 bases at V and 7 bases at J, with 18 bases in the middle. CDR3 nucleotides: TGCAGCGTTCCAAAGCCGGGTTACCAGGAGCAGTACTTC. Protein product: CSVPKPGYQEQYF.

The chain carries TRBV3-1 (or the pseudogene TRBV3-2) and TRBJ2-1, with TRBD2 matching 8 bases. The CDR3 spans 15 residues. The ends lost 3 bases at V and 3 bases at J; junction bases unmatched: 4. CDR1 and CDR2 from the germline V gene are LGHDT and YNNKEL (reference sequence). For the CDR3, the DNA is TGTGCCAGCAGCCATAGCGGGGCAGGCTACAATGAGCAGTTCTTC. This sequence encodes CASSHSGAGYNEQFF.

The chain is built from TRBV18 and TRBJ1-2; TRBD1 matches at 8 bases. The V and J ends lost 2 bases and 1 base, in that order; junction bases with no gene match: 3. In germline, CDR1 is KGHSH, CDR2 LQKENI. CDR3 length: 15 amino acids. Written as DNA, the CDR3 is TGTGCCAGCTCACCAAAACAGGGGGATAACTATGGCTACACCTTC. Translated: CASSPKQGDNYGYTF.

DNA of the CDR3: TGTGCCAGTAGTATAGGGGCACCTGGAAACACCATATATTTT. Encoded protein: CASSIGAPGNTIYF. The chain recombines TRBV19 with TRBJ1-3; D is undetermined. This CDR3 has 14 residues. The germline V gene has CDR1 LNHDA and CDR2 SQIVND (reference sequence). V was shortened by 1 base and J by 2 bases, with 6 bases between the two germline ends.

This chain connects TRBV7-3 to TRBJ2-3; the match to TRBD2 covers 12 bases. The CDR3 is 17 amino acids. Germline V gives CDR1 SGHTA, CDR2 FQGTGA. The trim removed 1 base at V and 5 bases at J, leaving 7 bases unmatched. CDR3 protein: CASSLNRPGLAGDTQYF. The DNA of the CDR3 is TGTGCCAGCAGCTTAAATCGTCCGGGACTAGCGGGAGATACGCAGTATTTT.

This chain uses TRBV5-1 with TRBJ2-5; TRBD1 might be the D (6 bases). CDR1 SGHRS and CDR2 YFSETQ come from the germline V gene. Trimming removed 0 bases at V and 0 bases at J, with 12 bases between. The CDR3 loop spans 16 amino acids. The CDR3 bases are TGCGCCAGCAGCTTGGCCCGGACAGAATACCAAGAGACCCAGTACTTC. Encoded protein: CASSLARTEYQETQYF. Full variable domain (missing parts from reference TRBV5-1 and TRBJ2-5): KAGVTQTPRYLIKTRGQQVTLSCSPISGHRSVSWYQQTPGQGLQFLFEYFSETQRNKGNFPGRFSGRQFSNSRSEMNVSTLELGDSALYLCASSLARTEYQETQYFGPGTRLLVL.